Sequencing of this T cell receptor beta chain was carried out in a study of blood T cell repertoires in COVID-19. As for the study in general: COVID-19 samples from acute and convalescent phases originated in the United States, Italy and Spain. T cells, B-cell-depleted T cells, or PBMCs supplied cDNA or gDNA.

The CDR3 length is 12 residues. With 8 bases removed from V and 5 bases from J, the gap between germline ends came to 15 bases. Germline V CDR1 and CDR2: GTSNPN, SVGIG (reference sequence). The data were produced by immunoSEQ multiplex PCR, yet TCRdb's version contains in-frame clones alone and is incomplete. The sample yields more than 250,000 clones, more than 70% seen once. Living in about two dozen US areas, the participants were between roughly 18 and 95 years of age. Cohorts were determined from participant-reported clinical history. Sequencing was done on a sample of PBMCs or T cells enriched from blood (not recorded which). The sequence was obtained from a woman aged 40 to 50 with acute COVID-19. V gene TRBV30 combines with J gene TRBJ1-1; D unclear. CDR3 DNA sequence: TGTGCCGGAGCCCGCTTGGGTACTGAAGCTTTCTTT. It translates to CAGARLGTEAFF. Using reference TRBV30 and TRBJ1-1 for the parts outside the CDR3, the full variable domain is SQTIHQWPATLVQPVGSPLSLECTVEGTSNPNLYWYRQAAGRGLQLLFYSVGIGQISSEVPQNLSASRPQDRQFILSSKKLLLSDSGFYLCAGARLGTEAFFGQGTRLTVV.